This T cell receptor beta chain was retrieved from a study of cytomegalovirus exposure and HLA in healthy donors. Regarding the study as a whole: What a later analysis showed was that several of the most significant clusters appeared linked to common viral pathogens.

The CDR3 covers 16 residues. Germline V gives CDR1 MNHNS, CDR2 SASEGT. J lost 4 bases, V lost 4 bases, and 7 bases had no gene match. PCR amplification relied on 60 Vbeta primers (plus 13 Jbeta primers). The method was immunoSEQ multiplex PCR; TCRdb's version includes in-frame clones alone and lacks a portion of them. The data hold approximately 93,000 clones, with more than 75% observed a single time. Worth noting for this clone: The antigen remains undetermined.

Sequenced material: PBMCs. The chain joins TRBV6-1 to TRBJ1-1; 12 positions agree with TRBD1. This sequence was found in a woman aged 35 to 49 in good health and CMV-seronegative. CDR3 loop: CASSAGTGGAGTEAFF. In DNA, the CDR3 is TGTGCCAGCAGTGCTGGGACAGGGGGCGCAGGCACTGAAGCTTTCTTT.